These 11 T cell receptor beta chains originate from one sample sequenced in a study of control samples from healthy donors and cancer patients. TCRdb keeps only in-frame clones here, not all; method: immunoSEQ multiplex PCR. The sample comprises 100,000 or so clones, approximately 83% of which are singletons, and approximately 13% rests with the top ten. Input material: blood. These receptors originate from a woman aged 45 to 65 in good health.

CDR3 sequence reads: CASSQAQGGNSPLHF. The CDR3, as DNA: TGTGCCAGCAGCCAAGCACAGGGGGGGAATTCACCCCTCCACTTT. The V call is TRBV14, the J call TRBJ1-6, with TRBD1 identical over 8 bases. The germline V gene has CDR1 SGHDN and CDR2 FVKESK. The length of the CDR3 is 15 residues. V shed 1 base and J 7 bases; nucleotides not matched to a gene: 3.

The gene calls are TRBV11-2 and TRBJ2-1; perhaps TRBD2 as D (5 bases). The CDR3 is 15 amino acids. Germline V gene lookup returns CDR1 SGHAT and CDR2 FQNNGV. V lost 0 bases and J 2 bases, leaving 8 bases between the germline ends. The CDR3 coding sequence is TGTGCCAGCAGCTTAGAGCGGGTAACCTACAATGAGCAGTTCTTC. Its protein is CASSLERVTYNEQFF.

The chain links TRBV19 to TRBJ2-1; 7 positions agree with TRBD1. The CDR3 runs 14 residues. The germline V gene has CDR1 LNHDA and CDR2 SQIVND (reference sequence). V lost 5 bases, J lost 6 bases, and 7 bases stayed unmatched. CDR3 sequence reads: CASSSTPGGNEQFF. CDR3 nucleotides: TGTGCCAGTAGTTCAACACCAGGGGGCAATGAGCAGTTCTTC. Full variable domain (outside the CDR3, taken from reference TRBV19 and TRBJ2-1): DGGITQSPKYLFRKEGQNVTLSCEQNLNHDAMYWYRQDPGQGLRLIYYSQIVNDFQKGDIAEGYSVSREKKESFPLTVTSAQKNPTAFYLCASSSTPGGNEQFFGPGTRLTVL.

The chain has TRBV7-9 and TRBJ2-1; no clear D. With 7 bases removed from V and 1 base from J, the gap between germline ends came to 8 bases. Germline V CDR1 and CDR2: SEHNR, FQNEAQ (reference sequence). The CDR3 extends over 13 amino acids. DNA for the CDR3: TGTGCCAGCACCCCTTTGTCCTACAATGAGCAGTTCTTC. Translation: CASTPLSYNEQFF.

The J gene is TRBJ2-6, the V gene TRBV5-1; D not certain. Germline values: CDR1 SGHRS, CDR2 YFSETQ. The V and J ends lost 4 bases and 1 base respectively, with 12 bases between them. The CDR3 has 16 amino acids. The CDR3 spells CASSVGRDSGANVLTF. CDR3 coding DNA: TGCGCCAGCAGCGTCGGTAGGGATTCTGGGGCCAACGTCCTGACTTTC.

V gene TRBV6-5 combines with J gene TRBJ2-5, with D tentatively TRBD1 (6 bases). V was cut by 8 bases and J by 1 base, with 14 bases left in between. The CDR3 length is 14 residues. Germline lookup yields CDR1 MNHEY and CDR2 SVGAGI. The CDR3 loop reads CASGKPTGQETQYF. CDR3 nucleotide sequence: TGTGCCAGCGGAAAGCCGACAGGCCAAGAGACCCAGTACTTC.

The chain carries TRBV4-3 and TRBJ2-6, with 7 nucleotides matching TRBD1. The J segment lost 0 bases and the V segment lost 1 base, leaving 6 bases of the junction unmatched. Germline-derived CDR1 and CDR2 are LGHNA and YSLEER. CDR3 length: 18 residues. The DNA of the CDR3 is TGCGCCAGCAGCCAAGTGACAGGGCCTTCCTCTGGGGCCAACGTCCTGACTTTC. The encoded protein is CASSQVTGPSSGANVLTF.

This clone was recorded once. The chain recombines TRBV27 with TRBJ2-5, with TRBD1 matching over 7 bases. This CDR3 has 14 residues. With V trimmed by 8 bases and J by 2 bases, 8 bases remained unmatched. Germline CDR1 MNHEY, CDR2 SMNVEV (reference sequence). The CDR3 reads CASATGSPQETQYF. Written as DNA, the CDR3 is TGTGCCAGCGCGACAGGGTCCCCTCAAGAGACCCAGTACTTC.

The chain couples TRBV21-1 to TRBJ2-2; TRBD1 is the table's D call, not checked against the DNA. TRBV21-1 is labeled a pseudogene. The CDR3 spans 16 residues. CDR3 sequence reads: CASSTYRGLNTGELFF. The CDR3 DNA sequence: TGTGCCAGCAGCACCTACAGGGGCTTGAACACCGGGGAGCTGTTTTTT.

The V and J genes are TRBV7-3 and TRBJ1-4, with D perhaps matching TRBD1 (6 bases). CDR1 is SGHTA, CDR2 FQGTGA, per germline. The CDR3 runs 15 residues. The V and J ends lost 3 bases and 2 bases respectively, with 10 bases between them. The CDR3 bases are TGTGCCAGCAGCTTCTTGACAGGCACTAATGAAAAACTGTTTTTT. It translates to CASSFLTGTNEKLFF.

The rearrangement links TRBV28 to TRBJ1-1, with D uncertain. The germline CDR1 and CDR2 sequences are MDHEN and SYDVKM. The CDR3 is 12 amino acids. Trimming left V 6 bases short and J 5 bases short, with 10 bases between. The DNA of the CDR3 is TGTGCCAGCAGGAGTGCCGGGACTGAAGCTTTCTTT. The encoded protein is CASRSAGTEAFF.